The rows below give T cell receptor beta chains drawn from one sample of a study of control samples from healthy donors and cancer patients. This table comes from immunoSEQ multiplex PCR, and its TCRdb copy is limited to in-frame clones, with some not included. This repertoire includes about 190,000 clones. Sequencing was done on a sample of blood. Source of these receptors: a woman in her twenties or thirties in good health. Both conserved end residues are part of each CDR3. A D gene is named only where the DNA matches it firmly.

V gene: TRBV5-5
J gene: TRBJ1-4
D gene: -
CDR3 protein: CASSLAGEGDPNEKLFF
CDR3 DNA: TGTGCCAGCAGCTTGGCCGGGGAGGGAGACCCTAATGAAAAACTGTTTTTT

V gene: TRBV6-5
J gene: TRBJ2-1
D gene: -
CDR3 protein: CASSRFNEQFF
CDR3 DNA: TGTGCCAGCAGCAGGTTCAATGAGCAGTTCTTC

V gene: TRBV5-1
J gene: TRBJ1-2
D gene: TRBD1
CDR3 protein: CASSLADRAGGYTF
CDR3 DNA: TGCGCCAGCAGCTTGGCCGACAGGGCGGGCGGCTACACCTTC

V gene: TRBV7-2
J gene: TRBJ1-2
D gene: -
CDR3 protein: CASSPTQGSYGYTF
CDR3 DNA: TGTGCCAGCAGCCCCACCCAGGGGAGCTATGGCTACACCTTC

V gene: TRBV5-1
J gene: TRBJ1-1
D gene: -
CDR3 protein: CASSPPGIPEAFF
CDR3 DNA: TGCGCCAGCAGCCCCCCGGGGATACCTGAAGCTTTCTTT

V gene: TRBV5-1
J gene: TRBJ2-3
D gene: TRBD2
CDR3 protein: CASSSRTSGTDTQYF
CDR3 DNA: TGCGCCAGCAGCTCGAGGACTAGCGGCACAGATACGCAGTATTTT

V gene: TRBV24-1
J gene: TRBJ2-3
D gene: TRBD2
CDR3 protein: CATSGLAGGRPDTQYF
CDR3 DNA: TGTGCCACCTCAGGACTAGCGGGGGGGCGGCCAGATACGCAGTATTTT

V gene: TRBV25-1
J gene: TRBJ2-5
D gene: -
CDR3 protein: CASRTGPQATQYF
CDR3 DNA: TGTGCCAGCCGAACTGGCCCGCAAGCGACCCAGTACTTC

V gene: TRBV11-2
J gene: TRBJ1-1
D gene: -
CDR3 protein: CASSLRVPEAFF
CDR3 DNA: TGTGCCAGCAGCTTAAGGGTCCCTGAAGCTTTCTTT

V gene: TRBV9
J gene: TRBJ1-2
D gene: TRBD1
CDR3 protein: CASSVMTGGRDGYTF
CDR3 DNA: TGTGCCAGCAGCGTAATGACAGGGGGTAGGGATGGCTACACCTTC

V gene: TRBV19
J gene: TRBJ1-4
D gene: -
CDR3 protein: CASSIAIKSSQLGEKLFF
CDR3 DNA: TGTGCCAGTAGCATCGCTATAAAATCCAGCCAACTGGGAGAAAAACTGTTTTTT

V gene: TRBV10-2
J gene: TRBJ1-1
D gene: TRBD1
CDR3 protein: CASLLQGAGDGEAFF
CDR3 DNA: TGCGCCAGCCTCCTCCAGGGGGCTGGGGATGGTGAAGCTTTCTTT

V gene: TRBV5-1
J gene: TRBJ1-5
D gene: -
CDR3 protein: CASSLVPGNQPQHF
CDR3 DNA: TGCGCCAGCAGCTTGGTCCCGGGCAATCAGCCCCAGCATTTT

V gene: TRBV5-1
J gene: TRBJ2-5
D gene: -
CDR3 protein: CASSSDSRETQYF
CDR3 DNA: TGCGCCAGCAGCTCGGACAGTCGAGAGACCCAGTACTTC

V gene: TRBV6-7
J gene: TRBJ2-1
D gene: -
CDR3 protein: CASSYLRLQQPYNEQFF
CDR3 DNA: TGTGCCAGCAGTTACTTACGCCTACAGCAACCCTACAATGAGCAGTTCTTC

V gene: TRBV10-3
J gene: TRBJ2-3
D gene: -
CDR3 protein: CAISDRDTQYF
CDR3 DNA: TGTGCCATCAGTGACAGAGATACGCAGTATTTT